This passage covers 27 T cell receptor beta chains from one sample sequenced in a study of T cells in Graves' hyperthyroidism and ophthalmopathy. Regions amplified from RNA transcripts were the TCR beta CDR3 regions. Using the HTBI primer set, a first-round RT-PCR was run on the TCR CDR3. TCRdb called the multiplex PCR reads again in MiXCR, with one record for every CDR3 protein. The profile covers about 700,000 distinct CDR3 sequences, with 12% to 15% appearing a single time and roughly a tenth taken by the ten largest. Sample: blood. The receptors were sampled from a woman younger than 35 with Graves' hyperthyroidism.

This clonotype was observed a handful of times. The V gene is TRBV20-1, the J gene TRBJ2-7; D call uncertain. The CDR3 extends over 12 amino acids. Trimming left V 5 bases short and J 0 bases short, with 8 bases between. Germline V gives CDR1 DFQATT, CDR2 SNEGSKA (reference sequence). DNA for the CDR3: TGCAGTGCTCAGAGGTACTCCTACGAGCAGTACTTC. This gives the protein CSAQRYSYEQYF.

This chain uses TRBV5-1 with TRBJ2-2; 9 bases line up with TRBD2. The trim removed 3 bases at V and 7 bases at J, leaving 10 bases unmatched. Germline V lookup: CDR1 SGHRS, CDR2 YFSETQ. The CDR3 contains 16 residues. The CDR3 DNA reads TGCGCCAGCAGCTACGGCAGCGGGAGGTCAGACGGGGAGCTGTTTTTT. This translates into CASSYGSGRSDGELFF.

This clonotype showed up many times. V gene TRBV27 combines with J gene TRBJ2-7; 10 nucleotides line up with TRBD2. The V and J ends lost 5 bases and 1 base, in that order; junction bases with no gene match: 8. Germline V gene sequence: CDR1 MNHEY, CDR2 SMNVEV (reference sequence). The length of the CDR3 is 16 residues. CDR3 sequence: CASSHLAGVGSYEQYF. CDR3 bases: TGTGCCAGCAGTCACCTAGCGGGAGTGGGATCCTACGAGCAGTACTTC.

This clonotype was picked up many times. This chain connects TRBV12-3 or TRBV12-4 to TRBJ2-1, with D perhaps matching TRBD1 (5 bases). The CDR3 consists of 12 residues. V lost 1 base to trimming and J lost 8 bases, with 6 bases between them. DNA for the CDR3: TGTGCCAGCAGTTTAGGACAGTATGAGCAGTTCTTC. The encoded protein is CASSLGQYEQFF.

This clonotype was counted a few times. The chain couples TRBV18 to TRBJ1-2; the match to TRBD1 covers 9 bases. CDR3 length: 15 amino acids. From germline, CDR1 is KGHSH and CDR2 LQKENI. With V trimmed by 1 base and J by 3 bases, 3 bases remained unmatched. Written as DNA, the CDR3 is TGTGCCAGCTCACCACGACAGGGGGGGGACTATGGCTACACCTTC. Amino acid sequence: CASSPRQGGDYGYTF.

This clonotype has ten or more counts. The chain carries TRBV5-5 and TRBJ2-1; TRBD2 is a possible D gene (5 bases). The V and J ends lost 6 bases and 1 base respectively, with 8 bases between them. There are 13 residues in the CDR3. CDR1 is SGHKS, CDR2 YYEKEE, per germline (reference sequence). The CDR3 spells CASKRDSYNEQFF. The CDR3 DNA is TGTGCCAGCAAGAGGGATTCCTACAATGAGCAGTTCTTC.

Of note for this clonotype: This may come from a read error, since a much larger clone is one base off. The chain is built from TRBV24-1 and TRBJ2-5; no definite D call. Germline V CDR1 and CDR2: KGHDR, SFDVKD. The CDR3 length is 14 residues. The CDR3 here is CTTSDLRAAETQYF. In nucleotides, the CDR3 is TGTACCACCAGTGATTTGCGTGCGGCAGAGACCCAGTACTTC.

The table lists this clonotype with a few counts. The genes are TRBV30 and TRBJ2-5; 8 positions match TRBD2. The CDR3 totals 18 residues. Germline CDR1 is GTSNPN and CDR2 is SVGIG (reference sequence). J was trimmed by 5 bases and V by 3 bases; bases with no gene match: 20. The CDR3 spells CAWSGRAAPAGVWETQYF. In DNA form, the CDR3 reads TGTGCCTGGAGCGGACGAGCGGCGCCAGCGGGAGTTTGGGAGACCCAGTACTTC.

This rearrangement joins TRBV6-5 to TRBJ2-1; D not certain. The V and J ends lost 2 bases and 6 bases respectively, with 8 bases between them. The CDR3 sequence is 13 residues long. Germline V CDR1 and CDR2: MNHEY, SVGAGI. Here the CDR3 reads CASSYGIANEQFF. The CDR3 coding sequence is TGTGCCAGCAGTTACGGGATAGCCAATGAGCAGTTCTTC.

In this sample, this clonotype turned up many times. This chain uses TRBV27 with TRBJ2-1, with D possibly matching TRBD2 (6 bases). The germline CDR1 and CDR2 sequences are MNHEY and SMNVEV (reference sequence). V was shortened by 3 bases and J by 9 bases, with 18 bases between the two germline ends. The CDR3 sequence is 15 residues long. As DNA, the CDR3 is TGTGCCAGCAGTTTTGCGGGCACGGGACTGGGTGAGCAGTTCTTC. It yields the protein CASSFAGTGLGEQFF.

This clonotype was counted many times. The chain uses TRBV27 and TRBJ2-7; TRBD2 matches 7 bases. CDR1 is MNHEY and CDR2 is SMNVEV in the germline V gene (reference sequence). The CDR3 is 14 amino acids. V gave up 7 bases and J gave up 4 bases; unmatched junction bases: 10. The CDR3 reads CASKRAGERYEQYF. CDR3 bases: TGTGCCAGCAAGCGGGCGGGGGAGCGGTACGAGCAGTACTTC.

This clonotype has only a few counts. The chain carries TRBV7-2 and TRBJ2-7; TRBD1 matches 9 bases. CDR1 SGHTA and CDR2 FQGNSA come from the germline V gene. The CDR3 runs to 15 residues. After removal of 2 bases from V and 3 bases from J, the junction contained 5 bases not matched to a gene. CDR3 loop: CASSLRTGVDYEQYF. CDR3 nucleotide sequence: TGTGCCAGCAGCTTAAGGACAGGGGTCGACTACGAGCAGTACTTC.

There are many counts of this clonotype. This chain uses TRBV2 with TRBJ1-1; no firm D call. The V gene's germline CDR1 is SNHLY and CDR2 FYNNEI. CDR3 length: 12 amino acids. The V and J ends lost 6 bases and 6 bases respectively, with 11 bases between them. In DNA, the CDR3 is TGTGCCAGCAGGAGGGCCGGAGCTGAAGCTTTCTTT. Its protein product is CASRRAGAEAFF.

This clonotype was detected many times. This CDR3 reads CASSTQGLAGGGVNEQFF. The CDR3 nucleotides read TGTGCCAGCAGTACGCAGGGACTAGCGGGAGGGGGTGTGAATGAGCAGTTCTTC. This chain joins TRBV12-3 or TRBV12-4 and TRBJ2-1; 16 nucleotides line up with TRBD2. The ends lost 5 bases at V and 7 bases at J; junction bases unmatched: 11. This CDR3 has 18 residues.

This clonotype was observed at least ten times. The chain combines TRBV4-1 with TRBJ1-5; no clear D gene. The germline gives CDR1 MGHRA, CDR2 YSYEKL. The CDR3 consists of 15 residues. Trimming removed 1 base at V and 3 bases at J, with 10 bases between. The CDR3 region is CASSQAWQDNQPQHF. The CDR3 DNA reads TGCGCCAGCAGCCAAGCCTGGCAGGACAATCAGCCCCAGCATTTT.

This clonotype was counted ten times or more. The chain joins TRBV4-1 to TRBJ2-7, with D perhaps TRBD2 (6 bases). Trimming removed 2 bases from V and 0 bases from J, with 14 bases in between. Germline V gene sequence: CDR1 MGHRA, CDR2 YSYEKL. The CDR3 has 16 amino acids. The CDR3 DNA follows: TGCGCCAGCAGCCAACTTGCGGGGTACACCTCCTACGAGCAGTACTTC. Translated: CASSQLAGYTSYEQYF.

This clonotype occurred many times. The CDR3 protein is CASSSLGGVSYEQYF. The CDR3 DNA sequence: TGTGCCAGCAGTTCCCTGGGCGGGGTCTCCTACGAGCAGTACTTC. This chain connects TRBV28 to TRBJ2-7; perhaps TRBD2 as D (6 bases). Germline assignment: CDR1 MDHEN and CDR2 SYDVKM. The CDR3 contains 15 residues. V lost 4 bases, J lost 0 bases, and 13 bases lay in between. The full variable domain, rest sourced from reference TRBV28 and TRBJ2-7, is DVKVTQSSRYLVKRTGEKVFLECVQDMDHENMFWYRQDPGLGLRLIYFSYDVKMKEKGDIPEGYSVSREKKERFSLILESASTNQTSMYLCASSSLGGVSYEQYFGPGTRLTVT.

This clonotype was detected ten times or more. The CDR3 bases are TGTGCCAGCAGCCGCTCGGTGATAGGTGGCTACACCTTC. Translation: CASSRSVIGGYTF. J is TRBJ1-2 and V is TRBV3-1, with D hard to call. The germline V and J ends were trimmed by 4 bases and 7 bases, with 13 bases remaining between them. This CDR3 is 13 amino acids long. Germline V lookup: CDR1 LGHDT, CDR2 YNNKEL (reference sequence).

Ten or more counts support this clonotype. The V call is TRBV3-1, the J call TRBJ1-4; a weak D match, TRBD1 (5 bases). The CDR3 covers 14 residues. Trimming stripped 2 bases from V and 8 bases from J, with 12 bases between. Germline V gene sequence: CDR1 LGHDT, CDR2 YNNKEL (reference sequence). CDR3 in amino acids: CASSQWQSGEKLFF. The CDR3 bases are TGTGCCAGCAGCCAATGGCAGTCAGGGGAAAAACTGTTTTTT.

This clonotype was recorded at least ten times. This chain links TRBV27 with TRBJ2-7; D call uncertain. This CDR3 spans 14 amino acids. V was shortened by 8 bases and J by 0 bases, with 14 bases between the two germline ends. The germline gives CDR1 MNHEY, CDR2 SMNVEV (reference sequence). The CDR3 DNA is TGTGCCAGCTCGAGGTTGGGCAGCTCCTACGAGCAGTACTTC. It translates to CASSRLGSSYEQYF.

Turning to this clonotype: This clone may be a read error of a much larger clone one base away. The chain employs TRBV28 and TRBJ2-7, with TRBD1 identical over 7 bases. With V trimmed by 5 bases and J by 7 bases, 8 bases remained unmatched. Germline values: CDR1 MDHEN, CDR2 SYDVKM. The CDR3 covers 13 residues. The CDR3 DNA reads as TGTGCCAGCAGTGAGTGGTCAGGGGGTGAGCAGTACTTC. This codes for CASSEWSGGEQYF.

The rearrangement links TRBV5-1 to TRBJ1-4; 7 nucleotides agree with TRBD1. The CDR3 extends over 17 amino acids. The ends lost 4 bases at V and 0 bases at J; junction bases unmatched: 9. CDR1 SGHRS and CDR2 YFSETQ come from the germline V gene. The CDR3, as DNA: TGCGCCAGCAGCGAAGACAGGGCCGTCGCAACTAATGAAAAACTGTTTTTT. Encoded protein: CASSEDRAVATNEKLFF.

The DNA of the CDR3 is TGTGCCAGCAGTCATCCACTAGCGGACACCGGGGAGCTGTTTTTT. Translation: CASSHPLADTGELFF. This chain connects TRBV27 to TRBJ2-2, with 8 bases fitting TRBD2. V was pared by 5 bases and J by 3 bases, with 5 bases of the junction left unmatched. The CDR3 is 15 residues long. Germline loops: CDR1 MNHEY, CDR2 SMNVEV (reference sequence).

In DNA form, the CDR3 reads TGTGCCAGCAGTTTATTTGCAGGGAGCACTGAAGCTTTCTTT. The encoded protein is CASSLFAGSTEAFF. This chain connects TRBV12-3 or TRBV12-4 to TRBJ1-1; TRBD1 is a possible D gene (5 bases). The V gene lost 2 bases and the J gene lost 4 bases, with 11 bases spanning the gap. This CDR3 has 14 amino acids.

Concerning this clonotype: It is unclear where the CDR3 begins or ends on the DNA, so no DNA is shown, and the CDR3 is as TCRdb lists it. The CDR3 reads CAWSVRRGPGSCFF. The genes are TRBV30 and TRBJ2-2; the listed D gene, TRBD1, was not tested against the DNA. The germline V gene has CDR1 GTSNPN and CDR2 SVGIG (reference sequence). Ends included, the CDR3 has 14 residues.

This clonotype was counted many times. This chain links TRBV20-1 with TRBJ2-5; D call uncertain. In germline, CDR1 is DFQATT, CDR2 SNEGSKA (reference sequence). Trimming removed 5 bases at V and 5 bases at J, with 15 bases between. This CDR3 has 13 residues. The CDR3 sequence: CSALRPPRETQYF. CDR3 sequence (DNA): TGCAGTGCTCTTAGGCCGCCAAGGGAGACCCAGTACTTC.

This sequence joins TRBV7-9 and TRBJ2-7, with a weak D call TRBD2 (5 bases). Trimming took off 4 bases at V and 3 bases at J, with 13 bases between the two ends. Germline lookup yields CDR1 SEHNR and CDR2 FQNEAQ (reference sequence). CDR3 length equals 14 residues. The CDR3 sequence: CASSSPRVSYEQYF. CDR3 DNA: TGTGCCAGCAGCTCACCGAGGGTCAGCTACGAGCAGTACTTC.